Presented here are 22 T cell receptor beta chains from one specimen sequenced in a study of T cells after somatic rescue of genetic block. The repertoire was sequenced with immunoSEQ multiplex PCR; TCRdb's copy has only in-frame clones and lacks some. The sample has 14,000 to 15,000 clones, 71% seen once. Sequencing used peripheral blood mononuclear cells (PBMCs). Receptor source: a man between 18 and 29 years old.

The CDR3 loop is CATSRSDGGGTASYNEQFF. The CDR3 region has the DNA TGTGCCACCAGCAGATCAGACGGTGGCGGGACAGCTTCCTACAATGAGCAGTTCTTC. The chain joins TRBV15 to TRBJ2-1; tentatively, D is TRBD1 (7 bases). Germline lookup yields CDR1 LNHNV and CDR2 YYDKDF (reference sequence). This CDR3 comprises 19 residues. Deletions cut 2 bases from V and 1 base from J, with 21 bases between.

The V gene is TRBV29-1, the J gene TRBJ1-1; D is unclear. This CDR3 spans 12 amino acids. Per germline, CDR1 SQVTM and CDR2 ANQGSEA. Trimming took off 6 bases at V and 6 bases at J, with 14 bases between the two ends. CDR3 in amino acids: CSVQRVGPEAFF. CDR3 DNA sequence: TGCAGCGTCCAAAGGGTAGGCCCTGAAGCTTTCTTT.

V usage is TRBV7-9 and J usage is TRBJ1-5; possible D gene TRBD1, 6 bases. Germline CDR1 reads SEHNR; CDR2 reads FQNEAQ (reference sequence). Trimming removed 3 bases from V and 0 bases from J, with 15 bases in between. The CDR3 spans 17 residues. In DNA, the CDR3 is TGTGCCAGCAGCTTCTCCCCGGACAGTTATAGCAATCAGCCCCAGCATTTT. It translates to CASSFSPDSYSNQPQHF.

The J gene is TRBJ2-3, the V gene TRBV5-1, with D tentatively TRBD1 or TRBD2 (5 bases each). Trimming removed 2 bases from V and 2 bases from J, with 9 bases in between. CDR3 size: 14 residues. CDR1 and CDR2 (germline): SGHRS, YFSETQ. The CDR3 nucleotides are TGCGCCAGCAGCTTAGGGGACCCCACAGATACGCAGTATTTT. It specifies CASSLGDPTDTQYF.

The chain combines TRBV13 with TRBJ1-1, with 8 bases that match TRBD1. The CDR3 is made up of 14 amino acids. The germline gives CDR1 PRHDT, CDR2 FYEKMQ (reference sequence). Unmatched junction bases numbered 4, after V lost 5 bases and J lost 2 bases. The CDR3 DNA is TGTGCCAGCAGCGTGACAGGGGACAACACTGAAGCTTTCTTT. As protein: CASSVTGDNTEAFF.

The chain links TRBV11-2 to TRBJ2-7; D gene uncertain. Germline V gene data show CDR1 as SGHAT and CDR2 as FQNNGV. V lost 2 bases to trimming and J lost 3 bases, with 5 bases between them. The CDR3 runs 12 residues. The CDR3 is CASSLRLYEQYF. The CDR3 DNA reads TGTGCCAGCAGCTTAAGACTCTACGAGCAGTACTTC.

The gene calls are TRBV4-1 and TRBJ2-1; TRBD1 matches at 8 bases. The CDR3 contains 15 residues. J gave up 10 bases and V 5 bases, and 13 bases lay outside the gene matches. CDR1 and CDR2 from the germline V gene are MGHRA and YSYEKL. The CDR3 is CASSEWDRQNDEQFF. The CDR3 DNA is TGCGCCAGCAGCGAATGGGACAGGCAAAATGACGAGCAGTTCTTC.

This clone appeared once. At one boundary the junction diverges from the germline segment, which might be a read error. The chain combines TRBV11-2 with TRBJ2-7; D is undetermined. This CDR3 has 13 residues. The germline V gene encodes CDR1 SGHAT and CDR2 FQNNGV. As DNA, the CDR3 is TGTGCCAGCAGCTCCACCTTAGGTATGCGTTGGAACTTC. Protein product: CASSSTLGMRWNF.

This clone occurred a few times. The chain couples TRBV28 to TRBJ2-1; D is possibly TRBD2 (6 bases). Germline lookup yields CDR1 MDHEN and CDR2 SYDVKM. The CDR3 runs to 13 residues. Trimming removed 3 bases from V and 4 bases from J, with 7 bases in between. The CDR3 here is CASSLGTYNEQFF. For the CDR3, the DNA is TGTGCCAGCAGTTTGGGGACTTACAATGAGCAGTTCTTC.

In this sample, this clone turned up a few times. V and J are TRBV30 and TRBJ2-1, with 14 bases matching TRBD2. CDR3 length: 17 amino acids. The trim removed 1 base at V and 1 base at J, leaving 3 bases unmatched. The germline gives CDR1 GTSNPN, CDR2 SVGIG (reference sequence). CDR3 residues: CAWSGLAGGPSYNEQFF. CDR3 nucleotides: TGTGCCTGGAGTGGACTAGCGGGGGGGCCGTCCTACAATGAGCAGTTCTTC.

This clone was seen just once. The chain employs TRBV5-1 and TRBJ1-4; D uncertain. V was pared by 0 bases and J by 4 bases, with 10 bases between. Germline values: CDR1 SGHRS, CDR2 YFSETQ. The CDR3 is 15 amino acids. CDR3 in amino acids: CASSLESGSNEKLFF. The CDR3 bases are TGCGCCAGCAGCTTGGAGTCGGGTAGTAATGAAAAACTGTTTTTT.

The CDR3 loop is CASSLLGGAVAFF. For the CDR3, the DNA is TGTGCCAGCAGTTTATTGGGAGGGGCTGTAGCTTTCTTT. The V and J genes are TRBV28 and TRBJ1-1, with D possibly being TRBD1 (5 bases). Germline V gene lookup returns CDR1 MDHEN and CDR2 SYDVKM. CDR3 length equals 13 residues. V was cut by 1 base and J by 10 bases, with 13 bases left in between. The variable domain in full, with the rest retrieved from reference TRBV28 and TRBJ1-1, is DVKVTQSSRYLVKRTGEKVFLECVQDMDHENMFWYRQDPGLGLRLIYFSYDVKMKEKGDIPEGYSVSREKKERFSLILESASTNQTSMYLCASSLLGGAVAFFGQGTRLTVV.

The chain recombines TRBV7-9 with TRBJ1-4; tentatively, D is TRBD1 (6 bases). The CDR3 is 17 residues long. Per the germline V gene, CDR1 is SEHNR and CDR2 is FQNEAQ (reference sequence). V was pared by 5 bases and J by 2 bases, with 18 bases between. CDR3 sequence reads: CASSPMRGERTNEKLFF. CDR3 bases: TGTGCCAGCAGCCCAATGAGGGGGGAACGGACTAATGAAAAACTGTTTTTT.

This clone was observed once. This sequence joins TRBV6-5 and TRBJ1-2; the match to TRBD1 covers 8 bases. The ends lost 5 bases at V and 6 bases at J; junction bases unmatched: 2. From germline, CDR1 is MNHEY and CDR2 SVGAGI. This CDR3 is built from 12 residues. The CDR3 DNA reads TGTGCCAGCAGTACAGGGGGACATGGCTACACCTTC. It specifies CASSTGGHGYTF.

The chain uses TRBV7-9 and TRBJ2-7, with 7 bases lining up with TRBD1. The CDR3 spans 13 residues. Germline CDR1 reads SEHNR; CDR2 reads FQNEAQ (reference sequence). V gave up 6 bases and J gave up 2 bases; unmatched junction bases: 4. CDR3 bases: TGTGCCAGCAGTCGGGACAGAACCTACGAGCAGTACTTC. It encodes CASSRDRTYEQYF. Filled out from reference TRBV7-9 and TRBJ2-7, the complete variable domain reads DTGVSQNPRHKITKRGQNVTFRCDPISEHNRLYWYRQTLGQGPEFLTYFQNEAQLEKSRLLSDRFSAERPKGSFSTLEIQRTEQGDSAMYLCASSRDRTYEQYFGPGTRLTVT.

The chain joins TRBV5-6 to TRBJ1-6; D gene uncertain. CDR1 and CDR2 from the germline V gene are SGHDT and YYEEEE. This CDR3 region has 18 residues. Trimming removed 4 bases at V and 0 bases at J, with 17 bases between. CDR3 residues: CASSPLRDVRSYNSPLHF. The DNA for the CDR3 is TGTGCCAGCAGCCCCCTGCGTGACGTTCGCTCCTATAATTCACCCCTCCACTTT.

This sequence joins TRBV28 and TRBJ2-5; 11 nucleotides match TRBD2. The J call may not be correct, given that the DNA end is closer to TRBJ2-7. The CDR3 runs to 16 residues. CDR1 is MDHEN and CDR2 is SYDVKM in the germline V gene. The CDR3 reads CASSSNSGTSGYEQYF. DNA of the CDR3: TGTGCCAGCAGTTCGAATTCCGGGACTAGCGGCTACGAGCAGTACTTC.

The rearrangement links TRBV21-1 to TRBJ2-3; the table's D call TRBD2 went unverified against the DNA. TRBV21-1 is labeled a pseudogene. The CDR3 runs 14 residues. Here the CDR3 DNA reads TGTGCCAGCAGGCCCGGGAGCTTCACAGATACGCAGTATTTT. Its protein product is CASRPGSFTDTQYF.

The rearrangement joins TRBV7-9 to TRBJ1-4; no definite D call. The CDR3 extends over 11 amino acids. The V and J ends lost 2 bases and 8 bases respectively, with 3 bases between them. Germline V gene lookup returns CDR1 SEHNR and CDR2 FQNEAQ (reference sequence). For the CDR3, the DNA is TGTGCCAGCAGCTTAAAAGAAAAACTGTTTTTT. Translated, it gives CASSLKEKLFF.

The chain uses TRBV29-1 and TRBJ2-3; unclear D gene. The CDR3 spans 12 residues. Germline V CDR1 and CDR2: SQVTM, ANQGSEA. Trimming left V 2 bases short and J 3 bases short, with 6 bases between. As DNA, the CDR3 is TGCAGCGTTGAAATGAGGACAGATACGCAGTATTTT. Its protein is CSVEMRTDTQYF.

Judged by abundance, this clone is medium-sized. The chain joins TRBV6-1 to TRBJ1-5; D perhaps matches TRBD1 (5 bases). Looked up from germline, CDR1 is MNHNS and CDR2 is SASEGT. V was cut by 7 bases and J by 1 base, with 14 bases left in between. This CDR3 is 15 amino acids long. The CDR3, as DNA: TGTGCCAGCACCTCCCAGGGAGGAAGCAATCAGCCCCAGCATTTT. It translates to CASTSQGGSNQPQHF.

The chain links TRBV15 to TRBJ2-1; TRBD2 agrees at 12 bases. V lost 1 base, J lost 3 bases, and 7 bases stayed unmatched. The CDR3 sequence is 18 residues long. CDR1 is LNHNV, CDR2 YYDKDF, per germline (reference sequence). The CDR3 loop reads CATSRGVLTSGSYNEQFF. CDR3 nucleotide sequence: TGTGCCACCAGCAGAGGTGTACTGACTAGCGGGAGCTACAATGAGCAGTTCTTC.